A single sample gave rise to the 18 T cell receptor beta chains below, sequenced in a study of blood T cell repertoires in COVID-19. The repertoire was sequenced with immunoSEQ multiplex PCR; TCRdb's copy has only in-frame clones and lacks some. The sample includes approximately 200,000 clones, roughly 92% of them seen just once. Material: peripheral blood. The receptors stem from a man under 40 with COVID-19, enrolled during active disease.

This chain uses TRBV4-2 with TRBJ1-1; a weak D match, TRBD1 (6 bases). Germline values: CDR1 LGHNA, CDR2 YNFKEQ. The V end was cut by 4 bases, the J end by 1 base, with 19 bases between. The CDR3 has 17 amino acids. CDR3 sequence: CASSRIRGGLENTEAFF. CDR3 in DNA: TGTGCCAGCAGCCGAATCCGGGGGGGGCTGGAGAACACTGAAGCTTTCTTT.

The CDR3 bases are TGTGCCAGCAGCTTGAGCGGGGGGGGTAATGAGCAGTTCTTC. It specifies CASSLSGGGNEQFF. V usage is TRBV5-4 and J usage is TRBJ2-1; 10 bases match TRBD2. Trimming at V came to 1 base and at J to 7 bases, leaving 2 bases not matched to a gene. CDR1 and CDR2 from the germline V gene are SGHNT and YYREEE (reference sequence). The CDR3 length is 14 residues.

This sequence joins TRBV5-4 and TRBJ2-7; 11 bases line up with TRBD1. V lost 4 bases to trimming and J lost 6 bases; unmatched junction nucleotides: 9. In germline, CDR1 is SGHNT, CDR2 YYREEE (reference sequence). The CDR3 is 15 amino acids. For the CDR3, the DNA is TGTGCCAGCAGCCCAGGGACAGGGGGAATCAGCGAGCAGTACTTC. Residues: CASSPGTGGISEQYF.

CDR3 in DNA: TGTGCCAGCAGTACAGTGAACACTGAAGCTTTCTTT. Amino acid sequence: CASSTVNTEAFF. This chain uses TRBV3-1 (or the pseudogene TRBV3-2) with TRBJ1-1, with D unclear. The CDR3 covers 12 residues. Germline V gene data show CDR1 as LGHDT and CDR2 as YNNKEL (reference sequence). The V gene lost 6 bases and the J gene lost 0 bases, with 5 bases spanning the gap.

This CDR3 reads CASSSLGSDSRSTDTQYF. In nucleotides, the CDR3 is TGTGCCAGCAGTAGTCTCGGTTCGGACAGCAGGTCCACAGATACGCAGTATTTT. V is TRBV2 and J is TRBJ2-3; maybe TRBD1 (6 bases). Looked up from germline, CDR1 is SNHLY and CDR2 is FYNNEI. V lost 5 bases to trimming and J lost 2 bases, with 23 bases between them. This CDR3 has 18 residues.

This clone appeared once. The gene calls are TRBV6-6 and TRBJ1-2; D may be TRBD1 (6 bases). CDR1 is MNHNY and CDR2 is SVGAGI in the germline V gene (reference sequence). The CDR3 covers 13 residues. V lost 5 bases and J 7 bases, leaving 14 bases between the germline ends. The CDR3 protein is CASSPNRERGYTF. Written as DNA, the CDR3 is TGTGCCAGCAGTCCAAACAGGGAACGTGGCTACACCTTC.

Comments on this clone: Mismatch with germline at one junction end may stem from a read error. The chain has TRBV5-1 and TRBJ1-1, with D tentatively TRBD1 (5 bases). Per the germline V gene, CDR1 is SGHRS and CDR2 is YFSETQ. This CDR3 comprises 16 residues. CDR3 bases: TGCGCCAGCAGCCCTCGACCAATGGGGCCTAACATTGAAGCTTTCTTT. Encoded protein: CASSPRPMGPNIEAFF. The variable domain in full, completed from reference TRBV5-1 and TRBJ1-1, reads KAGVTQTPRYLIKTRGQQVTLSCSPISGHRSVSWYQQTPGQGLQFLFEYFSETQRNKGNFPGRFSGRQFSNSRSEMNVSTLELGDSALYLCASSPRPMGPNIEAFFGQGTRLTVV.

This chain connects TRBV6-5 to TRBJ1-2, with unresolved D. The CDR3 loop spans 14 amino acids. V gave up 0 bases and J gave up 3 bases, with 8 bases separating them. CDR1 is MNHEY and CDR2 is SVGAGI in the germline V gene. CDR3 sequence (DNA): TGTGCCAGCAGTTACTCGTCCCCAGACTATGGCTACACCTTC. As protein: CASSYSSPDYGYTF.

The rearrangement joins TRBV7-2 to TRBJ2-1, with TRBD2 matching 13 bases. This CDR3 spans 17 amino acids. From germline, CDR1 is SGHTA and CDR2 FQGNSA. With 1 base clipped from V and 2 bases from J, the junction kept 2 bases outside the gene matches. CDR3 DNA sequence: TGTGCCAGCAGCTTAGGGACTAGCGGGGGCCCCTACAATGAGCAGTTCTTC. Protein product: CASSLGTSGGPYNEQFF.

V is TRBV19 and J is TRBJ2-2, with 7 positions matching TRBD1. The CDR3 is 15 amino acids. V gave up 3 bases and J gave up 1 base; unmatched junction bases: 2. Germline V gene data show CDR1 as LNHDA and CDR2 as SQIVND (reference sequence). CDR3 in DNA: TGTGCCAGTAGTATTAGGACAGGGAACACCGGGGAGCTGTTTTTT. It specifies CASSIRTGNTGELFF.

This chain uses TRBV5-1 with TRBJ2-7, with 11 bases aligning to TRBD2. The V gene's germline CDR1 is SGHRS and CDR2 YFSETQ. This CDR3 contains 18 residues. After removal of 4 bases from V and 2 bases from J, the junction contained 14 bases not matched to a gene. The CDR3: CASSLLGTSGGETYEQYF. CDR3 sequence (DNA): TGCGCCAGCAGCCTACTAGGCACTAGCGGGGGTGAAACCTACGAGCAGTACTTC.

V is TRBV6-5 and J is TRBJ1-1; TRBD1 might be the D (5 bases). Germline V gives CDR1 MNHEY, CDR2 SVGAGI. V lost 8 bases to trimming and J lost 1 base, with 14 bases between them. CDR3 length: 14 residues. The CDR3 reads CASGEGPGNTEAFF. The CDR3, as DNA: TGTGCCAGCGGGGAGGGACCAGGGAACACTGAAGCTTTCTTT.

The chain joins TRBV4-1 to TRBJ1-1, with unresolved D. Germline lookup yields CDR1 MGHRA and CDR2 YSYEKL. This CDR3 has 14 amino acids. V lost 3 bases and J lost 6, with 14 bases in between. CDR3 DNA: TGCGCCAGCAGCCAGGGAGGAGGGAATGCTGAAGCTTTCTTT. Protein sequence: CASSQGGGNAEAFF.

V and J are TRBV6-5 and TRBJ1-2; 8 bases map to TRBD1. V shed 7 bases, J shed 7 bases, and the junction held 8 bases outside the gene matches. The CDR3 is 13 residues long. Germline V gene sequence: CDR1 MNHEY, CDR2 SVGAGI. The CDR3 loop reads CASTPDRVAGYTF. The CDR3 DNA reads as TGTGCCAGCACCCCGGACAGGGTTGCTGGCTACACCTTC.

The V gene is TRBV5-4, the J gene TRBJ1-3, with a possible D match to TRBD1 (6 bases). The length of the CDR3 is 15 residues. V was pared by 0 bases and J by 4 bases, with 11 bases between. CDR1 and CDR2 (germline): SGHNT, YYREEE (reference sequence). CDR3 loop: CASSLASGAGNTIYF. DNA for the CDR3: TGTGCCAGCAGCTTGGCCTCAGGGGCCGGAAACACCATATATTTT.

V gene TRBV5-1 combines with J gene TRBJ2-3; 11 bases are a match to TRBD2. Trimming cost V 4 bases and J 5 bases; bases outside gene matches: 9. This CDR3 has 16 amino acids. The germline gives CDR1 SGHRS, CDR2 YFSETQ. The DNA for the CDR3 is TGCGCCAGCAGCGCCCGACTAGCGGGGTTGGTAGATACGCAGTATTTT. It yields the protein CASSARLAGLVDTQYF.

The genes are TRBV13 and TRBJ1-1; 8 bases map to TRBD1. The CDR3 is made up of 15 amino acids. Germline V gene sequence: CDR1 PRHDT, CDR2 FYEKMQ (reference sequence). V lost 4 bases and J lost 10; bases outside the gene matches: 14. The CDR3 DNA sequence: TGTGCCAGCAGCTCCACCAGGGGTGGCGGGACAGGAGCTTTCTTT. This translates into CASSSTRGGGTGAFF.

The chain employs TRBV6-1 and TRBJ1-1, with 7 bases matching TRBD1. Germline V gives CDR1 MNHNS, CDR2 SASEGT. The V gene end was trimmed by 0 bases and the J gene end by 7 bases; junction bases not matched to a gene: 8. The CDR3 runs 15 residues. The CDR3 region is CASSEARTGTNEAFF. The CDR3 DNA reads as TGTGCCAGCAGTGAAGCTCGGACAGGCACTAATGAAGCTTTCTTT.